Listed below are T cell receptor beta chains from one sample, sequenced in a study of shared T cell receptors in the human thymus. Profiling relied on immunoSEQ multiplex PCR, and the TCRdb table lists in-frame clones only, not all of them. The data contain about 660,000 clones, about 90% of them singletons. This sample also appeared in a second study, on human thymus T cells.

The sequenced material came from thymocytes. These receptors originate from a boy under three years old with a congenital heart defect. The CDR3 runs from the conserved cysteine through the conserved F or W. D genes are given only for firm matches. Size tells how often a clone was seen (once, few, many) or the class of an expanded clone, and some rows leave it out.

>TRBD2|TRBV6-1|TRBJ2-7|.
CASSDRGLAGVSF
TGTGCCAGCAGCGATCGGGGACTAGCGGGAGTTAGCTTC
>TRBD2|TRBV4-2|TRBJ2-2|.
CASTLAGGRTGELFF
TGTGCCAGCACCCTAGCGGGGGGGCGGACCGGGGAGCTGTTTTTT
>.|TRBV30|TRBJ1-2|.
CAWSDQLSNYGYTF
TGTGCCTGGAGCGACCAACTATCTAACTATGGCTACACCTTC
>TRBD1|TRBV2|TRBJ2-5|few
CASIVTGEETQYF
TGTGCCAGCATAGTAACAGGGGAAGAGACCCAGTACTTC
>.|TRBV7-9|TRBJ2-1|.
CASSFCGNEQFF
TGTGCCAGCAGCTTTTGCGGTAATGAGCAGTTCTTC
>.|TRBV7-2|TRBJ2-5|.
CASSSHHRAQETQYF
TGTGCCAGCAGCAGCCATCACAGGGCGCAGGAGACCCAGTACTTC
>TRBD2|TRBV4-3|TRBJ2-3|.
CASSQERTERTSGLTSTDTQYF
TGCGCCAGCAGCCAAGAGAGGACGGAGCGGACTAGCGGGTTAACTAGCACAGATACGCAGTATTTT
>.|TRBV12-5|TRBJ2-7|.
CASGSDRYEQYF
TGTGCTAGTGGTTCGGACAGATACGAGCAGTACTTC
>TRBD1|TRBV15|TRBJ2-5|.
CATSRGDSQETQYF
TGTGCCACCAGCAGAGGGGACAGCCAAGAGACCCAGTACTTC
>.|TRBV7-2|TRBJ1-1|.
CASSLVGEAFF
TGTGCCAGCAGCTTAGTCGGTGAAGCTTTCTTT
>.|TRBV20-1|TRBJ1-2|.
CGSRSNYGYTF
TGCGGGTCACGGAGTAACTATGGCTACACCTTC
>.|TRBV11-2|TRBJ2-1|.
CASSRDKGHEQFF
TGTGCCAGCAGTCGGGACAAAGGGCATGAGCAGTTCTTC
>.|TRBV5-1|TRBJ2-4|.
CASRPNVGQAKNIQYF
TGCGCCAGCAGGCCAAACGTGGGGCAGGCCAAAAACATTCAGTACTTC
>TRBD2|TRBV12-5|TRBJ2-1|.
CASGPLLAGRYNEQFF
TGTGCTAGTGGTCCCCTCTTAGCGGGCCGATACAATGAGCAGTTCTTC
>.|TRBV5-1|TRBJ1-2|.
CASRTGQSKFNYGYTF
TGCGCCAGCAGGACCGGACAGAGTAAATTTAACTATGGCTACACCTTC
>.|TRBV28|TRBJ1-3|.
CASSLNAALPVYTIYF
TGTGCCAGCAGTTTAAACGCGGCATTGCCGGTATACACCATATATTTT
>TRBD1|TRBV10-3|TRBJ2-7|.
CAIGGTGAAYEQYF
TGTGCCATCGGCGGGACAGGGGCCGCCTACGAGCAGTACTTC
>TRBD1|TRBV19|TRBJ1-5|.
CASSIRDRGVGLCNQPQHF
TGTGCCAGTAGTATCCGGGACAGGGGTGTTGGTCTCTGCAATCAGCCCCAGCATTTT